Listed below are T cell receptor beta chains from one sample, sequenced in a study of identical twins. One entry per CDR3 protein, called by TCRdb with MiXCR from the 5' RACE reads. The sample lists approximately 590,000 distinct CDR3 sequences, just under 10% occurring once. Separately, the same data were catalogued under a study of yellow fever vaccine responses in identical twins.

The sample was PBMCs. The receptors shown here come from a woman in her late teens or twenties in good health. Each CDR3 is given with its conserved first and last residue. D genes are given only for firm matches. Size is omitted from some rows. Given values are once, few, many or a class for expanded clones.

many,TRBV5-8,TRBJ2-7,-,CASSFNQGLGSPYEQYF,TGTGCCAGCAGCTTCAACCAGGGGTTGGGCTCCCCCTACGAGCAGTACTTC
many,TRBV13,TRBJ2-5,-,CASSSDGGYQETQYF,TGTGCCAGCAGTTCGGACGGAGGGTACCAAGAGACCCAGTACTTC
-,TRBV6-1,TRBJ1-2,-,CASSDIRVDGGYGYTF,TGTGCCAGCAGTGACATTCGCGTGGACGGGGGCTATGGCTACACCTTC
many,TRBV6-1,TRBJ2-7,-,CASSGGTAPSEWRTNYYEQYF,TGTGCCAGCAGTGGCGGGACAGCCCCTTCGGAGTGGAGGACGAACTATTACGAGCAGTACTTC
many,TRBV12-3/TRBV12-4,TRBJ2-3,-,CASRLGGDTQYF,TGTGCCAGCAGACTAGGGGGAGATACGCAGTATTTT
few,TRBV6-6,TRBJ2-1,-,CASSSLVYEQFF,TGTGCCAGCAGTTCACTAGTGTATGAGCAGTTCTTC
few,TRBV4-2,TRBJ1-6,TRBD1,CASSPKDRWPGSPLHF,TGTGCCAGCAGCCCTAAGGACAGGTGGCCGGGGTCACCCCTCCACTTT
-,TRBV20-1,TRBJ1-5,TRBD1,CSARDSQGGVNQPQHF,TGCAGTGCTAGAGATTCACAGGGGGGAGTTAATCAGCCCCAGCATTTT
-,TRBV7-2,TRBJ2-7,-,CASSLSTRISYEQYF,TGTGCCAGCAGCCTCTCGACTAGGATCTCCTACGAGCAGTACTTC
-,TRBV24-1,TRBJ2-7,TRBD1,CATSDRQGADYEQYF,TGTGCCACCAGTGATAGACAGGGTGCCGACTACGAGCAGTACTTC
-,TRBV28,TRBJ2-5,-,CASRDRNKYQETQYF,TGTGCCAGCAGGGATCGGAACAAGTACCAAGAGACCCAGTACTTC
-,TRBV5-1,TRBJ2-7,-,CASSLSQAYEQYF,TGCGCCAGCAGCTTGAGTCAGGCCTACGAGCAGTACTTC
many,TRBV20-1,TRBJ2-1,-,CSARDNEQFF,TGCAGTGCTAGGGACAATGAGCAGTTCTTC
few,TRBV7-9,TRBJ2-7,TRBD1,CASSLVGTGSHEQYF,TGTGCCAGCAGCTTAGTGGGGACAGGGTCCCACGAGCAGTACTTC
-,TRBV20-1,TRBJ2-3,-,CSARRFGADTDTQYF,TGCAGTGCTAGAAGATTCGGGGCAGACACAGATACGCAGTATTTT
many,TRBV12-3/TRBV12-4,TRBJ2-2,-,CASSLARSGQGELFF,TGTGCCAGCAGTTTAGCGCGGAGCGGGCAGGGGGAGCTGTTTTTT
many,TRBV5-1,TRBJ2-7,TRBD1,CASSPYRGTYEQYF,TGCGCCAGCAGCCCGTACAGGGGGACCTACGAGCAGTACTTC
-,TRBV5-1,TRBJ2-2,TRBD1,CASSPSGTANTGELFF,TGCGCCAGCAGCCCCTCGGGGACAGCCAACACCGGGGAGCTGTTTTTT
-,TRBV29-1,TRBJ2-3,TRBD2,CSVETSGTNTQYF,TGCAGCGTTGAGACTAGCGGGACTAATACGCAGTATTTT
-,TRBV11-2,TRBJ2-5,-,CASQRTSGPPETQYF,TGTGCCAGCCAGCGCACGTCGGGACCTCCGGAGACCCAGTACTTC
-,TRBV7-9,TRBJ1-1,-,CASSSKSYDPHTEAFF,TGTGCCAGCAGCTCAAAATCGTACGACCCTCACACTGAAGCTTTCTTT
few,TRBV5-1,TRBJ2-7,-,CASSAESSGYEQYF,TGCGCCAGCAGCGCGGAATCTAGTGGCTACGAGCAGTACTTC
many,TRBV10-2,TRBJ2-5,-,CASSDRGTQYF,TGCGCCAGCAGTGACCGCGGGACCCAGTACTTC
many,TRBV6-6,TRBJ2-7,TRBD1,CASNTGQTYEQYF,TGTGCCAGCAATACGGGACAGACCTACGAGCAGTACTTC
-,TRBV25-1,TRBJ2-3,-,CASSGGRASDTQYF,TGTGCCAGCAGCGGTGGACGGGCGTCTGATACGCAGTATTTT
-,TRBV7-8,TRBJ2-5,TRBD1,CASSPWTGRQETQYF,TGTGCCAGCAGCCCCTGGACAGGTCGACAAGAGACCCAGTACTTC
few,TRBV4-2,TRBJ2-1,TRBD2,CASSQAGSGGSYNEQFF,TGTGCCAGCAGCCAAGCAGGAAGCGGGGGCTCCTACAATGAGCAGTTCTTC
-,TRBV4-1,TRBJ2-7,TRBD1,CASSQVFRGGTGDYEQYF,TGCGCCAGCAGCCAAGTATTTAGAGGTGGGACAGGAGACTACGAGCAGTACTTC
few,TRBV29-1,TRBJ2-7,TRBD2,CSVDGLAGDNEQYF,TGCAGCGTTGATGGGCTAGCGGGAGACAACGAGCAGTACTTC
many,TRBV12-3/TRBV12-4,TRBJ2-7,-,CASSLKQASYEQYF,TGTGCCAGCAGTTTAAAACAGGCCTCCTACGAGCAGTACTTC
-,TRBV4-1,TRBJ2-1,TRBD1,CASSQGLRTGINEQFF,TGCGCCAGCAGCCAAGGGTTGCGGACAGGGATCAATGAGCAGTTCTTC
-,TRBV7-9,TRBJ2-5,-,CASSSPVGGLETQYF,TGTGCCAGCAGCTCCCCGGTCGGGGGGCTTGAGACCCAGTACTTC
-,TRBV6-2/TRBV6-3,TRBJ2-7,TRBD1,CASSYRGQGYEQYF,TGTGCCAGCAGTTACAGGGGACAGGGCTACGAGCAGTACTTC
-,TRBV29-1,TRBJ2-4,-,CSIQVTGKGIQYF,TGCAGCATTCAAGTCACAGGAAAGGGGATTCAGTACTTC
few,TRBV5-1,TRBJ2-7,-,CASSLESATETSFPYEQYF,TGCGCCAGCAGCTTGGAATCGGCGACAGAAACTAGTTTTCCCTACGAGCAGTACTTC
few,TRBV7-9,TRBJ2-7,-,CAIYQGREQYF,TGTGCCATCTATCAGGGTCGCGAGCAGTACTTC
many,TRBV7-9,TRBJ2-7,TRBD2,CASSPWTSGRQTYEQYF,TGTGCCAGCAGCCCCTGGACTAGCGGGAGACAAACCTACGAGCAGTACTTC
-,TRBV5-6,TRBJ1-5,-,CASSLVGRSNQPQHF,TGTGCCAGCAGCTTAGTCGGTCGGAGCAATCAGCCCCAGCATTTT
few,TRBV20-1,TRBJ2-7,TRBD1,CSATDRVVTYEQYF,TGCAGTGCAACTGACAGGGTGGTGACCTACGAGCAGTACTTC